This T cell receptor (beta chain) was captured by sequencing in a study of shared clonotypes between healthy human individuals. Across the whole study: Donors consisted of two women and a few men between 18 and 49. Whole-study findings and limits: Clonotype sharing among donors was expected to depend on sequencing depth.

The ends were cut back, 3 bases at V and 4 bases at J, with 10 bases in the middle. This CDR3 is built from 14 residues. Looked up from germline, CDR1 is SGHVS and CDR2 is FNYEAQ. There are a few counts of this clone. Its antigen is not identified. Genomic DNA belonging to each subset was distributed in equal measure over several immunoSEQ plates. This table comes from immunoSEQ multiplex PCR, and its TCRdb copy is limited to in-frame clones, with some not included. The top ten clones hold approximately 1.7% of a sample with 600,000 to 750,000 clones, 55% to 75% of them seen once. The chain is built from TRBV7-6 and TRBJ1-5; possible D gene TRBD1, 6 bases. The receptor was derived from a young woman in good health. Sequenced sample: memory CD4+ T cells sorted from blood. As to subset: CD45RA-negative fraction. In DNA, the CDR3 is TGTGCCAGCAGCTTGGAGACAGGTAATCAGCCCCAGCATTTT. Its protein is CASSLETGNQPQHF.